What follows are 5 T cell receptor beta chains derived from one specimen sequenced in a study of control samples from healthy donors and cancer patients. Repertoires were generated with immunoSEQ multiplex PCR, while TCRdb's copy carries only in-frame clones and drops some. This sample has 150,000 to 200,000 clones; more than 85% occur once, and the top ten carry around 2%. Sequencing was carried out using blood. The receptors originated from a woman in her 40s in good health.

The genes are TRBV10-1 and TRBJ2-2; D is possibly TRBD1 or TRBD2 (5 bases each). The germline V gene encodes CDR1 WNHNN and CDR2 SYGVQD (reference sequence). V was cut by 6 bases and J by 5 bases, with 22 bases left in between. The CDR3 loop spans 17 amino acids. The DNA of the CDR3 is TGCGCCAGCAGCGGAAAAACCCGGGACCGAAGGACCGGGGAGCTGTTTTTT. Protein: CASSGKTRDRRTGELFF.

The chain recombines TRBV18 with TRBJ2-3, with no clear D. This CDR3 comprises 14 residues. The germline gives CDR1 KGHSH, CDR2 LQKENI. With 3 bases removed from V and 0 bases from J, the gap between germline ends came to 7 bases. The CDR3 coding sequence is TGTGCCAGCTCACCGTCGGACAGCACAGATACGCAGTATTTT. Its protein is CASSPSDSTDTQYF.

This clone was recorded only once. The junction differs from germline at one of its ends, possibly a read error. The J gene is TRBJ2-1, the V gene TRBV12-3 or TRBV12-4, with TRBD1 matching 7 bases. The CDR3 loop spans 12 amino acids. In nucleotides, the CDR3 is TGTGCCAGCAGTTTACCCGACAGGGCTGCGATCTTC. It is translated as CASSLPDRAAIF.

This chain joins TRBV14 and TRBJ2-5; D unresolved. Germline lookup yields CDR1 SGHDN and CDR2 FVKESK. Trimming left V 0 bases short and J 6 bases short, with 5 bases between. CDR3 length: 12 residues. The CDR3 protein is CASSQDRKTQYF. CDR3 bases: TGTGCCAGCAGCCAAGATAGGAAGACCCAGTACTTC.

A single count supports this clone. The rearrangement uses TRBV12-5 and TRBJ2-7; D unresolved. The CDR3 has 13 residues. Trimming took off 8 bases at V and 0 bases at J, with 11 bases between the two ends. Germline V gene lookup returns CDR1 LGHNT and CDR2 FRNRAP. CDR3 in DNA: TGTGCTAGTACCAGCCCCTCCTCCTACGAGCAGTACTTC. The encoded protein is CASTSPSSYEQYF.